These 12 T cell receptor beta chains came from one sample sequenced in a study of circulating and synovial CD4+ cells in juvenile arthritis. Clones were sequenced by immunoSEQ multiplex PCR, and TCRdb holds only the in-frame ones, with some missing. In the table there are some 33,000 clones, approximately 94% of which are singletons. Sequencing was performed on CD4+ T cells from blood. Receptor source: a human donor with juvenile idiopathic arthritis.

V and J are TRBV5-1 and TRBJ2-5; 9 bases match TRBD2. This CDR3 has 16 amino acids. From germline, CDR1 is SGHRS and CDR2 YFSETQ. J was trimmed by 5 bases and V by 0 bases; bases with no gene match: 8. The CDR3 loop reads CASSLEVGLASETQYF. The CDR3 nucleotides are TGCGCCAGCAGCTTGGAGGTCGGACTAGCGAGCGAGACCCAGTACTTC. Full variable domain (remainder filled in from reference TRBV5-1 and TRBJ2-5): KAGVTQTPRYLIKTRGQQVTLSCSPISGHRSVSWYQQTPGQGLQFLFEYFSETQRNKGNFPGRFSGRQFSNSRSEMNVSTLELGDSALYLCASSLEVGLASETQYFGPGTRLLVL.

The gene calls are TRBV7-2 and TRBJ2-7; the match to TRBD2 covers 13 bases. This CDR3 region has 16 residues. CDR1 and CDR2 (germline): SGHTA, FQGNSA. After removal of 3 bases from V and 0 bases from J, the junction contained 2 bases not matched to a gene. CDR3 coding DNA: TGTGCCAGCAGCTTGGGACTAGCGGGGAACTCCTACGAGCAGTACTTC. Translated, it gives CASSLGLAGNSYEQYF.

Sample share makes this clone medium-sized. The genes are TRBV5-6 and TRBJ2-1, with 8 bases lining up with TRBD2. The CDR3 has 15 amino acids. CDR1 and CDR2 from the germline V gene are SGHDT and YYEEEE. With V trimmed by 1 base and J by 6 bases, 6 bases remained unmatched. CDR3 sequence: CASSLLSGEPNEQFF. In nucleotides, the CDR3 is TGTGCCAGCAGCTTGCTTAGCGGGGAACCCAATGAGCAGTTCTTC.

The rearrangement joins TRBV5-1 to TRBJ2-1; D is unclear. The CDR3 spans 13 residues. Germline CDR1 and CDR2: SGHRS and YFSETQ. V was trimmed by 4 bases and J by 7 bases, leaving 12 bases between them. As DNA, the CDR3 is TGCGCCAGCAGCGGGCCCCGAGCAAATGAGCAGTTCTTC. It is translated as CASSGPRANEQFF.

The chain combines TRBV2 with TRBJ1-2; D not resolved. Trimming took 6 bases from V and 4 from J, leaving 15 bases between them. Germline lookup yields CDR1 SNHLY and CDR2 FYNNEI. CDR3 length: 14 amino acids. CDR3 in amino acids: CASRADGPLYGYTF. The CDR3 DNA follows: TGTGCCAGCAGAGCGGACGGGCCCCTCTATGGCTACACCTTC. Drawing the rest from reference TRBV2 and TRBJ1-2, the complete variable domain is EPEVTQTPSHQVTQMGQEVILRCVPISNHLYFYWYRQILGQKVEFLVSFYNNEISEKSEIFDDQFSVERPDGSNFTLKIRSTKLEDSAMYFCASRADGPLYGYTFGSGTRLTVV.

The CDR3 bases are TGCGCCAGCAGTGTGGTCTCGTCGAGATCAGGGAAAAACATTCAGTACTTC. Its translation: CASSVVSSRSGKNIQYF. This chain links TRBV10-2 with TRBJ2-4; D is possibly TRBD1 (5 bases). This CDR3 contains 17 residues. V lost 4 bases, J lost 4 bases, and 20 bases lay in between. Per the germline V gene, CDR1 is WSHSY and CDR2 is SAAADI.

The gene calls are TRBV18 and TRBJ1-2; 7 bases are shared with TRBD1. The germline V gene encodes CDR1 KGHSH and CDR2 LQKENI. This CDR3 is 17 amino acids long. V gave up 1 base and J gave up 0 bases; unmatched junction bases: 8. In DNA form, the CDR3 reads TGTGCCAGCTCACCACTTGGCACAGGGGCAACTAACTATGGCTACACCTTC. This sequence encodes CASSPLGTGATNYGYTF.

The J gene is TRBJ2-7, the V gene TRBV5-1, with D possibly being TRBD1 (6 bases). The CDR3 contains 13 residues. The V gene's germline CDR1 is SGHRS and CDR2 YFSETQ. With 0 bases removed from V and 3 bases from J, the gap between germline ends came to 7 bases. In nucleotides, the CDR3 is TGCGCCAGCAGCTTGGACAGGGACTACGAGCAGTACTTC. It codes for CASSLDRDYEQYF.

The J gene is TRBJ1-2, the V gene TRBV2; 9 bases are shared with TRBD1. CDR3 size: 16 residues. V gave up 7 bases and J gave up 8 bases; unmatched junction bases: 17. Germline lookup yields CDR1 SNHLY and CDR2 FYNNEI. As DNA, the CDR3 is TGTGCCAGCATTCTGAGCCCCGGGACAGGGTATCTCGGCTACACCTTC. Translating it yields CASILSPGTGYLGYTF.

The J gene is TRBJ2-5, the V gene TRBV5-4; D perhaps matches TRBD2 (6 bases). Deletions cut 0 bases from V and 5 bases from J, with 14 bases between. The length of the CDR3 is 15 residues. Germline V lookup: CDR1 SGHNT, CDR2 YYREEE (reference sequence). The CDR3 nucleotides read TGTGCCAGCAGCTTGGCGGCGCGGGAAAAGGAGACCCAGTACTTC. The encoded protein is CASSLAAREKETQYF.

The genes are TRBV10-1 and TRBJ2-3; unclear D gene. Germline lookup yields CDR1 WNHNN and CDR2 SYGVQD (reference sequence). CDR3 size: 15 residues. The V and J ends lost 4 bases and 2 bases respectively, with 13 bases between them. DNA for the CDR3: TGCGCCAGCAGTGGCCAAGAGAGACACACAGATACGCAGTATTTT. Its translation is CASSGQERHTDTQYF.

This chain's CDR3 is CASSLWLGASYEQYF. CDR3 nucleotide sequence: TGTGCCAGCAGCTTATGGCTAGGAGCCTCCTACGAGCAGTACTTC. This chain uses TRBV11-1 with TRBJ2-7; D gene unclear. Germline CDR1 SGHAT, CDR2 FQDESV (reference sequence). With 2 bases removed from V and 0 bases from J, the gap between germline ends came to 11 bases. CDR3 length: 15 amino acids.